Below are 26 T cell receptor beta chains sequenced from a single sample in a study of T cell changes during pregnancy in multiple sclerosis. Data came from immunoSEQ multiplex PCR; TCRdb stores just in-frame clones and leaves some out. This repertoire shows about 67,000 clones, just over 90% found once; its top ten account for around 1.5%. Sequencing used peripheral blood, obtained in the third trimester of pregnancy. Receptors originate from a female donor with multiple sclerosis, enrolled in a pregnancy study.

This clone has only one observation. The chain uses TRBV6-1 and TRBJ1-1; D is unclear. CDR3 length equals 14 residues. The germline V gene has CDR1 MNHNS and CDR2 SASEGT. V shed 1 base and J shed 4 bases, with 10 bases lying between them. CDR3 coding DNA: TGTGCCAGCAGTGAAGGGTCGGGTGGCACTGAAGCTTTCTTT. It specifies CASSEGSGGTEAFF.

This rearrangement joins TRBV11-2 to TRBJ1-3; 7 nucleotides match TRBD1. This CDR3 is built from 18 residues. CDR1 is SGHAT and CDR2 is FQNNGV in the germline V gene. J was trimmed by 1 base and V by 5 bases; bases with no gene match: 14. The CDR3 loop reads CASSPTGVSRSSGNTIYF. The CDR3 bases are TGTGCCAGCAGCCCCACAGGGGTCTCAAGAAGTTCTGGAAACACCATATATTTT.

This rearrangement joins TRBV19 to TRBJ2-7, with 7 bases fitting TRBD2. The germline CDR1 and CDR2 sequences are LNHDA and SQIVND (reference sequence). This CDR3 comprises 17 residues. V shed 3 bases, J shed 1 base, and the junction held 12 bases outside the gene matches. Written as DNA, the CDR3 is TGTGCCAGTAGTATGGAGGGAGCGGGGACCCTATCCTACGAGCAGTACTTC. Amino acid sequence: CASSMEGAGTLSYEQYF.

The J gene is TRBJ2-7, the V gene TRBV5-1, with D possibly TRBD1 on 6 matching bases. In germline, CDR1 is SGHRS, CDR2 YFSETQ. The CDR3 covers 15 residues. V lost 0 bases, J lost 2 bases, and 12 bases lay in between. The CDR3 loop reads CASSLGVAGAYEQYF. For the CDR3, the DNA is TGCGCCAGCAGCTTGGGTGTGGCAGGGGCCTACGAGCAGTACTTC.

The V and J genes are TRBV30 and TRBJ2-7; 9 nucleotides match TRBD1. There are 17 residues in the CDR3. Germline V gives CDR1 GTSNPN, CDR2 SVGIG (reference sequence). With 0 bases clipped from V and 0 bases from J, the junction kept 9 bases outside the gene matches. The CDR3 protein is CAWSVPPGQGRSYEQYF. In nucleotides, the CDR3 is TGTGCCTGGAGTGTACCGCCCGGACAGGGGCGCTCCTACGAGCAGTACTTC.

The V and J genes are TRBV7-8 and TRBJ1-2, with D maybe TRBD1 (6 bases). Germline V gives CDR1 SGHVS, CDR2 FQNEAQ. The CDR3 consists of 16 residues. Trimming removed 0 bases at V and 6 bases at J, with 17 bases between. CDR3 region: CASSLAVDRISNGYTF. DNA for the CDR3: TGTGCCAGCAGCTTAGCTGTTGACAGGATATCCAATGGCTACACCTTC.

This chain uses TRBV18 with TRBJ1-2; no definite D call. Germline CDR1 and CDR2: KGHSH and LQKENI. The CDR3 consists of 14 residues. The germline V and J ends were trimmed by 2 bases and 2 bases, with 9 bases remaining between them. The CDR3 nucleotides read TGTGCCAGCTCACCATCGCCAGGCAACTATGGCTACACCTTC. Protein: CASSPSPGNYGYTF.

The chain combines TRBV4-2 with TRBJ2-6; D unresolved. The CDR3 consists of 15 residues. The V end lost 1 base, the J end lost 0 bases, and 4 bases lay between the germline ends. The germline gives CDR1 LGHNA, CDR2 YNFKEQ. This CDR3 reads CASSQAGSGANVLTF. CDR3 nucleotide sequence: TGTGCCAGCAGCCAAGCCGGCTCTGGGGCCAACGTCCTGACTTTC.

The V and J genes are TRBV25-1 and TRBJ1-6, with no clear D. V gave up 1 base and J gave up 9 bases, with 10 bases separating them. Looked up from germline, CDR1 is MGHDK and CDR2 is SYGVNS. This CDR3 region has 14 residues. CDR3 sequence (DNA): TGTGCCAGCAGTGAATCAATCAGTACTTCACCCCTCCACTTT. As protein: CASSESISTSPLHF.

This clone is a singleton in its sample. The rearrangement links TRBV27 to TRBJ2-7, with 11 bases lining up with TRBD2. V lost 2 bases and J lost 1; bases outside the gene matches: 10. This CDR3 contains 18 residues. Germline CDR1 and CDR2: MNHEY and SMNVEV (reference sequence). Here the CDR3 DNA reads TGTGCCAGCAGTTTAGGGGGGACTAGCGGATATTTTTCCTACGAGCAGTACTTC. Its protein is CASSLGGTSGYFSYEQYF.

The chain couples TRBV2 to TRBJ2-1, with a tentative D call TRBD2 (6 bases). CDR3 size: 15 residues. From germline, CDR1 is SNHLY and CDR2 FYNNEI. The V gene lost 3 bases and the J gene lost 4 bases, with 13 bases spanning the gap. CDR3 sequence reads: CASSDSGEYYNEQFF. In DNA, the CDR3 is TGTGCCAGCAGTGACTCGGGGGAGTATTACAATGAGCAGTTCTTC. The full variable domain, with the rest looked up from reference TRBV2 and TRBJ2-1, is EPEVTQTPSHQVTQMGQEVILRCVPISNHLYFYWYRQILGQKVEFLVSFYNNEISEKSEIFDDQFSVERPDGSNFTLKIRSTKLEDSAMYFCASSDSGEYYNEQFFGPGTRLTVL.

This chain joins TRBV7-9 and TRBJ2-2; D is possibly TRBD2 (5 bases). This CDR3 region has 13 residues. V lost 8 bases and J lost 1, with 8 bases in between. In germline, CDR1 is SEHNR, CDR2 FQNEAQ (reference sequence). The CDR3 here is CASAEGNTGELFF. The CDR3 DNA sequence: TGTGCCAGCGCCGAGGGGAACACCGGGGAGCTGTTTTTT.

V is TRBV6-5 and J is TRBJ2-7; 10 bases are shared with TRBD1. The V gene's germline CDR1 is MNHEY and CDR2 SVGAGI. J lost 5 bases, V lost 4 bases, and 5 bases had no gene match. The CDR3 has 14 amino acids. The CDR3 protein is CASSWGQGIDEQYF. The DNA for the CDR3 is TGTGCCAGCAGTTGGGGACAGGGGATCGACGAGCAGTACTTC.

This chain joins TRBV5-4 and TRBJ1-2; TRBD1 might be the D (6 bases). CDR1 is SGHNT, CDR2 YYREEE, per germline (reference sequence). Trimming took off 4 bases at V and 2 bases at J, with 15 bases between the two ends. This CDR3 contains 15 residues. The CDR3 bases are TGTGCCAGCAGCGGGACGGACAGAACGAACTATGGCTACACCTTC. Protein: CASSGTDRTNYGYTF.

This chain links TRBV2 with TRBJ2-5, with 7 bases that match TRBD2. Looked up from germline, CDR1 is SNHLY and CDR2 is FYNNEI. The CDR3 sequence is 16 residues long. V lost 1 base, J lost 5 bases, and 10 bases stayed unmatched. The CDR3 protein is CASSEGEWEGLETQYF. The CDR3 DNA reads as TGTGCCAGCAGTGAAGGAGAGTGGGAGGGCCTGGAGACCCAGTACTTC.

The count of this clone is one. Mismatch with germline at one junction end may stem from a read error. V and J are TRBV7-9 and TRBJ2-5, with TRBD2 matching over 10 bases. The CDR3 has 13 residues. Germline V lookup: CDR1 SEHNR, CDR2 FQNEAQ (reference sequence). The CDR3 DNA reads as TGTGCCAGCAGCCTAGCGGGAGAAGCGACCCAGTACTTC. This translates into CASSLAGEATQYF.

The V call is TRBV7-2, the J call TRBJ1-3; D remains unclear. The germline V and J ends were trimmed by 3 bases and 3 bases, with 15 bases remaining between them. Germline lookup yields CDR1 SGHTA and CDR2 FQGNSA. This CDR3 region has 16 residues. For the CDR3, the DNA is TGTGCCAGCAGCTTCCTACAGTCGTTGGGTGGAAACACCATATATTTT. Protein sequence: CASSFLQSLGGNTIYF.

This chain links TRBV6-5 with TRBJ2-2, with a tentative D call TRBD1 (6 bases). Germline V gives CDR1 MNHEY, CDR2 SVGAGI. The CDR3 spans 15 residues. V lost 2 bases and J 1 base, leaving 8 bases between the germline ends. The chain's CDR3 is CASSYEQGNTGELFF. The CDR3 nucleotides are TGTGCCAGCAGTTACGAACAGGGGAACACCGGGGAGCTGTTTTTT.

This rearrangement joins TRBV11-2 to TRBJ1-1; the D gene is possibly TRBD1 (6 bases). The V gene lost 1 base and the J gene lost 1 base, with 7 bases spanning the gap. Per germline, CDR1 SGHAT and CDR2 FQNNGV. CDR3 size: 14 residues. The CDR3 sequence: CASSLGTENTEAFF. As DNA, the CDR3 is TGTGCCAGCAGCTTAGGGACAGAGAACACTGAAGCTTTCTTT. Full variable domain (remainder filled in from reference TRBV11-2 and TRBJ1-1): EAGVAQSPRYKIIEKRQSVAFWCNPISGHATLYWYQQILGQGPKLLIQFQNNGVVDDSQLPKDRFSAERLKGVDSTLKIQPAKLEDSAVYLCASSLGTENTEAFFGQGTRLTVV.

V usage is TRBV10-3 and J usage is TRBJ1-1; D is possibly TRBD1 (5 bases). Trimming stripped 5 bases from V and 1 base from J, with 5 bases between. The CDR3 sequence is 12 residues long. Germline CDR1 reads ENHRY; CDR2 reads SYGVKD. CDR3: CAISTGNTEAFF. Written as DNA, the CDR3 is TGTGCCATCAGTACAGGGAACACTGAAGCTTTCTTT.

The chain recombines TRBV1 with TRBJ2-7; the D segment call TRBD2 is taken from the table without a DNA check. TRBV1 is termed a pseudogene. CDR3 size: 22 residues. This CDR3 reads CTSSQDLGRVACAGETSYEQYF. DNA for the CDR3: TGCACCAGCAGCCAAGATCTGGGCAGGGTAGCGTGCGCGGGGGAAACCTCCTACGAGCAGTACTTC.

The chain has TRBV30 and TRBJ1-3; 7 positions agree with TRBD1. Trimming cost V 3 bases and J 4 bases; bases outside gene matches: 12. CDR3 length: 16 amino acids. Germline values: CDR1 GTSNPN, CDR2 SVGIG (reference sequence). CDR3 sequence (DNA): TGTGCCTGGAGCGTAGACAAGACGGGACAGGGAAACACCATATATTTT. Translated: CAWSVDKTGQGNTIYF.

V and J are TRBV21-1 and TRBJ1-1. TRBV21-1 is listed as a pseudogene. The CDR3 is made up of 15 amino acids. The CDR3 loop is CASSRSYGVGTEAFF. CDR3 DNA sequence: TGTGCCAGCAGCAGATCGTACGGGGTCGGCACTGAAGCTTTCTTT.

The rearrangement joins TRBV6-5 to TRBJ1-2, with 7 bases lining up with TRBD1. Germline assignment: CDR1 MNHEY and CDR2 SVGAGI. V shed 5 bases and J 6 bases; nucleotides not matched to a gene: 6. This CDR3 is 13 amino acids long. The CDR3 DNA reads as TGTGCCAGCAGTCCACTCAGGGGGGATGGCTACACCTTC. This translates into CASSPLRGDGYTF.

The chain has TRBV6-6 and TRBJ1-1, with 7 bases that match TRBD1. V was pared by 6 bases and J by 11 bases, with 12 bases of the junction left unmatched. The CDR3 runs to 13 residues. From germline, CDR1 is MNHNY and CDR2 SVGAGI (reference sequence). The CDR3: CASSDREPAPAFF. DNA for the CDR3: TGTGCCAGCAGCGACAGGGAACCCGCCCCGGCTTTCTTT.

This clone was counted a single time. The CDR3 reads CASSVGGLAGIAKNIQYF. The CDR3 DNA follows: TGTGCCAGCAGCGTCGGGGGGCTAGCGGGTATAGCCAAAAACATTCAGTACTTC. The rearrangement joins TRBV5-6 to TRBJ2-4, with TRBD2 identical over 8 bases. Germline CDR1 is SGHDT and CDR2 is YYEEEE. This CDR3 comprises 18 residues. V shed 4 bases, J shed 0 bases, and the junction held 12 bases outside the gene matches.